This TCR beta chain was sequenced for a study of blood T cell repertoires in COVID-19 (dated by TCRdb to the early 2020s). At the level of the whole study: Samples covering the acute and convalescent phases of COVID-19 were provided by collaborators in the United States, Italy and Spain. Where HLA class I and class II types were available, the types were taken from metadata supplied by the sample provider, not from assay-based typing. The material from the prospective study consisted of cDNA or gDNA derived from T cells, B-cell-depleted T cells, or PBMCs. The samples were drawn from two sources: the first 160 participants of the ongoing ImmuneRACE study, and 950 to 1,500 subjects contributed by 6 global collaborators. A freely available public database, intended as a resource for researchers studying the immune response to SARS-CoV-2, is where the repertoires were released. Nearly every sample came with metadata listing a de-identified subject ID, COVID-19 status, age in years and sex. Subjects who had been exposed to COVID-19, were actively infected with it, or had recovered from it provided the deeply sampled blood TCRbeta repertoires that made up the dataset. General conclusions and limits of the study: The quantity of clinical and demographic metadata differed by source and by participant and was supplied without curation.

V is clipped by 3 bases and J by 1 base, and the sequence between their germline boundaries is 10 bases long. From the cysteine up to the phenylalanine, the CDR3 has a length of 14 residues. Of the read, only the CDR3 DNA is kept; its 42 bases are in frame from base 1. According to the germline V gene, CDR1 reads KGHSH and CDR2 reads LQKENI. Concerning this clone: Its antigen remains unidentified. Nothing much larger sits one base from this clone, and base qualities are not available.

The collaborating institutions used their own protocols to collect whole blood in K2EDTA tubes. For TCRbeta analysis, collaborators shipped samples as frozen whole blood, isolated PBMCs, or DNA extracted from either of those sample types. TCRbeta CDR3 regions were amplified from genomic DNA by means of the immunoSEQ Assay, a bias-controlled multiplex PCR. The original pipeline was this. Nucleated cell counts per sample were estimated from amplification of reference gene primers within the assay. Sequence reads were collapsed and filtered to measure the absolute abundance of every unique TCRbeta CDR3 rearrangement. For each sample, productive Simpson clonality was calculated as the square root of Simpson's diversity index over productive rearrangements. In TCRdb, the immuneACCESS table is reduced to in-frame sequences with V and J assigned. These tables do not hold every clone; where another copy was compared, an unresolved V gene accounts for under half, and the others remain unexplained. V, J and clone size are those of that table, while D and trimming were read from the DNA. The sample contains under 200,000 clones, roughly 90% of them found a single time. The top ten constitute roughly 1.6% of the sample.

The chain employs TRBV18 and TRBJ2-7; TRBD2 is perhaps the D gene, given 5 matching bases. This TCR derives from a man aged 18 to 30 with active or convalescent COVID-19. Specimen: peripheral blood. The CDR3 corresponds to CASSPGVGSYEQYF. The sequence in DNA is TGTGCCAGCTCACCGGGAGTAGGTTCCTACGAGCAGTACTTC. Where the CDR3 stops, the reference TRBV18 and TRBJ2-7 genes take over; the full variable domain is NAGVMQNPRHLVRRRGQEARLRCSPMKGHSHVYWYRQLPEEGLKFMVYLQKENIIDESGMPKERFSAEFPKEGPSILRIQQVVRGDSAAYFCASSPGVGSYEQYFGPGTRLTVT.